This T cell receptor beta chain was sequenced for a study of somatic mutations in cytotoxic T cells in rheumatoid arthritis. With respect to this clone: Its target is not known.

Germline V lookup: CDR1 KGHSH, CDR2 LQKENI. The CDR3 has 14 amino acids. Germline trimming cut 0 bases from V and 9 bases from J; bases unmatched to any gene: 5. Findings and caveats of the study: Over 20% of CD8+ cells belonged to the largest CD8+ clone in about an eighth of the 65 patients.

The control group consisted of approximately 19 healthy blood donors, whose median age was approximately 58 years (range roughly 20-75) and of whom over 50% were female. Sequenced by immunoSEQ multiplex PCR; TCRdb stores in-frame clones only, minus some. Counted here are roughly 20,000 clones, 70% to 85% occurring once; the ten biggest clones make up under 5.5%. The genes are TRBV18 and TRBJ2-1, with TRBD2 matching over 7 bases. The TCR comes from a man aged 55 to 70 in good health. Specimen: CD8+ T cells sorted from blood. The CDR3 nucleotides read TGTGCCAGCTCACCACCGCTCTCTAGCGGTGAGCAGTTCTTC. Translating it yields CASSPPLSSGEQFF.